This T cell receptor (beta chain) was profiled in a study of blood T cell repertoires in COVID-19 (dated by TCRdb to 2020 to 2021). Regarding the research as a whole: Collaborator samples came from the United States, Italy and Spain and covered acute and convalescent phases of COVID-19. Nearly every sample came with metadata listing a de-identified subject ID, COVID-19 status, age in years and sex. The repertoires were made available in a free public database intended to serve as a resource for research on the immune response to SARS-CoV-2. The samples were drawn from two sources: the first 160 participants of the ongoing ImmuneRACE study, and 1,200 or so subjects contributed by 6 global collaborators. The prospective study material was composed of cDNA or gDNA derived from T cells, B-cell-depleted T cells, or PBMCs. Subjects who had been exposed to COVID-19, were actively infected with it, or had recovered from it provided the deeply sampled blood TCRbeta repertoires that made up the dataset. Where available, HLA class I and class II types were taken from metadata supplied by the sample provider and were not determined by assay-based typing.

The germline V gene gives CDR1 as SGHRS and CDR2 as YFSETQ. The V end loses 3 bases and the J end loses 1 base, and a stretch of 16 bases separates them. CDR3 length: 16 amino acids, cysteine to phenylalanine. Left in the record is the CDR3 DNA by itself, 48 bases read in frame from the first base. General conclusions and limits of the study: The amount of clinical and demographic metadata varied by source and participant and was provided uncurated.

TCRbeta CDR3 regions were amplified from genomic DNA by means of the immunoSEQ Assay, a bias-controlled multiplex PCR. As for how the authors treated the data: The number of nucleated cells in each sample was estimated from the amplification of reference gene primers within the assay. To quantify the absolute abundance of each unique TCRbeta CDR3 rearrangement, sequence reads were collapsed and filtered. For each sample, productive Simpson clonality was calculated by taking the square root of Simpson's diversity index across productive rearrangements. TCRdb's version of the immuneACCESS table is confined to in-frame rearrangements and falls short of the full clone set. An unresolved V gene accounts for under half of the shortfall where checked; the remainder is of unknown origin. V and J calls and clone size follow that table, whereas D and trimming were derived from the DNA. The sample records roughly 50,000 clones, approximately 80% of which are singletons. The ten largest clones add up to 20% of the sample.

Each collaborating institution followed its own protocols to collect whole blood in K2EDTA tubes. For TCRbeta analysis, collaborators shipped samples as frozen whole blood, isolated PBMCs, or DNA extracted from either of those sample types. Concerning this clone itself: The target of this receptor is not known. Per-base qualities were not stored, and no clone one base away is much larger.

The sequencing sample was made of peripheral blood. The TCR comes from a human donor with active or convalescent COVID-19. The donor label of this sample is uncertain. The receptor chain draws on TRBV5-1 and TRBJ1-1; 6 matching bases give a weak D call of TRBD1. CDR3 sequence: CASSSSLQGRNTEAFF. The nucleotides are TGCGCCAGCAGCTCATCCTTACAGGGCAGGAACACTGAAGCTTTCTTT. Beyond the CDR3, the reference TRBV5-1 and TRBJ1-1 genes provide the residues; the full variable domain reads: KAGVTQTPRYLIKTRGQQVTLSCSPISGHRSVSWYQQTPGQGLQFLFEYFSETQRNKGNFPGRFSGRQFSNSRSEMNVSTLELGDSALYLCASSSSLQGRNTEAFFGQGTRLTVV.